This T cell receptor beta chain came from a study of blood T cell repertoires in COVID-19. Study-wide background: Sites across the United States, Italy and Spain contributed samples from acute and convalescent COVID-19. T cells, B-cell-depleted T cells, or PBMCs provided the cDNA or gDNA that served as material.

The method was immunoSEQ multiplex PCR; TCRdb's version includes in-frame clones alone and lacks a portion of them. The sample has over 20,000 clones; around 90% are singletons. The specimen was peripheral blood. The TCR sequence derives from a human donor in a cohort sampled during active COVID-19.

In nucleotides, the CDR3 is TGTGCCAGCAGCTTAGACTCATGGGGACTAACCTACGAGCAGTACTTC. This codes for CASSLDSWGLTYEQYF. V is TRBV11-2 and J is TRBJ2-7; 7 bases agree with TRBD2. The length of the CDR3 is 16 residues. Looked up from germline, CDR1 is SGHAT and CDR2 is FQNNGV. Germline trimming cut 0 bases from V and 2 bases from J; bases unmatched to any gene: 7. The full variable domain, rest sourced from reference TRBV11-2 and TRBJ2-7, is EAGVAQSPRYKIIEKRQSVAFWCNPISGHATLYWYQQILGQGPKLLIQFQNNGVVDDSQLPKDRFSAERLKGVDSTLKIQPAKLEDSAVYLCASSLDSWGLTYEQYFGPGTRLTVT.